The 9 T cell receptor beta chains below were found in one sample sequenced in a study of blood T cell repertoires in COVID-19. The table came from immunoSEQ multiplex PCR; TCRdb's copy has only in-frame clones and leaves some out. The sample contains 80,000 or so clones, roughly 82% of which appear only once. Sequenced sample: peripheral blood. The receptors were gathered from a human donor in a cohort sampled during active COVID-19.

The rearrangement links TRBV7-8 to TRBJ2-5; D unresolved. Germline CDR1 SGHVS, CDR2 FQNEAQ. The V end was cut by 2 bases, the J end by 3 bases, with 4 bases between. The length of the CDR3 is 12 residues. The CDR3 bases are TGTGCCAGCAGCTTAACTGAAGAGACCCAGTACTTC. It codes for CASSLTEETQYF. Using reference TRBV7-8 and TRBJ2-5 for the parts outside the CDR3, the full variable domain is GAGVSQSPRYKVAKRGQDVALRCDPISGHVSLFWYQQALGQGPEFLTYFQNEAQLDKSGLPSDRFFAERPEGSVSTLKIQRTQQEDSAVYLCASSLTEETQYFGPGTRLLVL.

This clone was seen many times. This sequence joins TRBV5-6 and TRBJ2-7, with a tentative D call TRBD2 (6 bases). Trimming removed 3 bases from V and 6 bases from J, with 16 bases in between. The CDR3 extends over 14 amino acids. Germline V lookup: CDR1 SGHDT, CDR2 YYEEEE. This CDR3 is CASSSGLLTSEQYF. DNA of the CDR3: TGTGCCAGCAGCTCGGGACTCCTAACCTCCGAGCAGTACTTC. The whole variable domain, remainder taken from reference TRBV5-6 and TRBJ2-7, is DAGVTQSPTHLIKTRGQQVTLRCSPKSGHDTVSWYQQALGQGPQFIFQYYEEEERQRGNFPDRFSGHQFPNYSSELNVNALLLGDSALYLCASSSGLLTSEQYFGPGTRLTVT.

The rearrangement links TRBV19 to TRBJ1-5; D might be TRBD1 (6 bases). This CDR3 is built from 15 residues. Germline CDR1 and CDR2: LNHDA and SQIVND (reference sequence). Trimming left V 5 bases short and J 2 bases short, with 13 bases between. This CDR3 is CASSSKGVGNQPQHF. In DNA, the CDR3 is TGTGCCAGTAGTTCAAAGGGGGTTGGCAATCAGCCCCAGCATTTT.

The chain uses TRBV7-2 and TRBJ1-1; 8 bases line up with TRBD1. This CDR3 region has 15 residues. The germline V gene has CDR1 SGHTA and CDR2 FQGNSA. With V trimmed by 5 bases and J by 5 bases, 10 bases remained unmatched. The CDR3 DNA is TGTGCCAGCAGCCAACTAGACAGGGGAGGGACTGAAGCTTTCTTT. Translation gives CASSQLDRGGTEAFF. Combining the CDR3 with reference TRBV7-2 and TRBJ1-1 gives the whole variable domain GAGVSQSPSNKVTEKGKDVELRCDPISGHTALYWYRQSLGQGLEFLIYFQGNSAPDKSGLPSDRFSAERTGGSVSTLTIQRTQQEDSAVYLCASSQLDRGGTEAFFGQGTRLTVV.

This rearrangement joins TRBV10-1 to TRBJ2-1; 9 nucleotides align to TRBD2. CDR3 length equals 16 residues. The junction had 8 bases not matched to a gene; V was cut back by 4 bases and J by 4 bases. Germline CDR1 reads WNHNN; CDR2 reads SYGVQD (reference sequence). The CDR3 nucleotides read TGCGCCAGCAGTGGGCTGGCTAGCGGGGCTTACAATGAGCAGTTCTTC. It specifies CASSGLASGAYNEQFF.

V and J are TRBV7-3 and TRBJ1-1; D is ambiguous. The V end was cut by 5 bases, the J end by 1 base, with 8 bases between. The CDR3 length is 13 residues. Germline-derived CDR1 and CDR2 are SGHTA and FQGTGA. CDR3 DNA sequence: TGTGCCAGCAGCACAACCCGGAACACTGAAGCTTTCTTT. Protein sequence: CASSTTRNTEAFF.

The chain links TRBV3-1 (or the pseudogene TRBV3-2) to TRBJ2-7; TRBD2 aligns across 8 bases. The CDR3 covers 16 residues. With V trimmed by 0 bases and J by 8 bases, 12 bases remained unmatched. CDR1 and CDR2 (germline): LGHDT, YNNKEL (reference sequence). The CDR3 here is CASSQEMLAGAGKQYF. The CDR3 region has the DNA TGTGCCAGCAGCCAAGAGATGCTAGCGGGTGCCGGGAAGCAGTACTTC.

This chain joins TRBV27 and TRBJ1-4; tentative D call: TRBD1 (6 bases). V was clipped by 6 bases and J by 4 bases, with 9 bases between them. Germline CDR1 MNHEY, CDR2 SMNVEV (reference sequence). The CDR3 extends over 13 amino acids. CDR3 sequence (DNA): TGTGCCAGCAGGATAGGGGGTAATGAAAAACTGTTTTTT. This translates into CASRIGGNEKLFF.

Here the CDR3 reads CASSRDGGPNQPQHF. CDR3 DNA sequence: TGTGCCAGCAGCCGCGACGGGGGGCCTAATCAGCCCCAGCATTTT. The chain combines TRBV7-6 with TRBJ1-5, with D possibly matching TRBD1 (6 bases). Trimming cost V 5 bases and J 4 bases, with 15 bases left between them. Germline CDR1 reads SGHVS; CDR2 reads FNYEAQ. There are 15 residues in the CDR3.